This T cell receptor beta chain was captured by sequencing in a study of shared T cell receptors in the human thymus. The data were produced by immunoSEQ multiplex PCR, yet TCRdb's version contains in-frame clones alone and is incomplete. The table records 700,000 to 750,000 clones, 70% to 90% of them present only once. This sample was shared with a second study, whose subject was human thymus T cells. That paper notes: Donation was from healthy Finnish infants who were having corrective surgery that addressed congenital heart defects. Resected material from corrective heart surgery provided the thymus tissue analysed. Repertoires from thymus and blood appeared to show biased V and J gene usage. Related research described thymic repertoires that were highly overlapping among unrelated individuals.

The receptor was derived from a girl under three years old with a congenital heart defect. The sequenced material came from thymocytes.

Here the CDR3 reads CASSLVRLAGGPHEQYF. CDR3 nucleotide sequence: TGTGCCAGCAGCTTGGTAAGGCTAGCGGGGGGGCCCCACGAGCAGTACTTC. The chain employs TRBV5-4 and TRBJ2-7, with 12 bases fitting TRBD2. The CDR3 totals 17 residues. From germline, CDR1 is SGHNT and CDR2 YYREEE (reference sequence). The trim removed 0 bases at V and 5 bases at J, leaving 9 bases unmatched. Using reference TRBV5-4 and TRBJ2-7 for the parts outside the CDR3, the full variable domain is ETGVTQSPTHLIKTRGQQVTLRCSSQSGHNTVSWYQQALGQGPQFIFQYYREEENGRGNFPPRFSGLQFPNYSSELNVNALELDDSALYLCASSLVRLAGGPHEQYFGPGTRLTVT.